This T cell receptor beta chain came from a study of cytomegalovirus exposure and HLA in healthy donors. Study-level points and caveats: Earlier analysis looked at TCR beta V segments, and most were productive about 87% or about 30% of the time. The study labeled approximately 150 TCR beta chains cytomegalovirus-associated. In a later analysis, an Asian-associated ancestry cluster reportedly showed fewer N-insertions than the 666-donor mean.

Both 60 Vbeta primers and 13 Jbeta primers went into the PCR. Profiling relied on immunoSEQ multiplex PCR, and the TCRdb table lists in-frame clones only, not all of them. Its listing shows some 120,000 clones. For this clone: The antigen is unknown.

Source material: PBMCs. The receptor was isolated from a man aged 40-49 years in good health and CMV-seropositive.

The DNA for the CDR3 is TGTGCCAGTCAGAAGGGACAGCCGAACACCGGGGAGCTGTTTTTT. Translating gives CASQKGQPNTGELFF. J is TRBJ2-2 and V is TRBV27; 7 nucleotides match TRBD1. Germline CDR1 is MNHEY and CDR2 is SMNVEV (reference sequence). V lost 9 bases to trimming and J lost 0 bases; unmatched junction nucleotides: 7. The length of the CDR3 is 15 residues.